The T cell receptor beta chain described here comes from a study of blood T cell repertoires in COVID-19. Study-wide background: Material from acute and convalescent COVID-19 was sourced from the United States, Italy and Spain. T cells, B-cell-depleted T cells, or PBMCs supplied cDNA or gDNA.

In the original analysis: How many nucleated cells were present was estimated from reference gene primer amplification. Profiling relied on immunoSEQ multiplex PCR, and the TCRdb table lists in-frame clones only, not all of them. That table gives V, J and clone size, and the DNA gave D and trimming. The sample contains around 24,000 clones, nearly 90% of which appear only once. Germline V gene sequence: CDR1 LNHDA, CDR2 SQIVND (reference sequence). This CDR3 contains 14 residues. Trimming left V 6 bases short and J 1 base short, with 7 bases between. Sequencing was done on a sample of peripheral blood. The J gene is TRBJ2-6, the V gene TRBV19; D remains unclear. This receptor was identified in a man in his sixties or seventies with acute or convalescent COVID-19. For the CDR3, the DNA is TGTGCCAGTAGGTGGCGGTCTGGGGCCAACGTCCTGACTTTC. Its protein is CASRWRSGANVLTF.